Below, 8 T cell receptor beta chains from the same sample are listed, as sequenced in a study of T cell changes during pregnancy in multiple sclerosis (dated by TCRdb to about 2019). Libraries were built with the immunoSEQ multiplex PCR assay. TCRdb took this table from immuneACCESS and kept in-frame rearrangements with V and J called. Such tables lack part of the clones; where checked against another copy, unresolved V genes explain under half of the gap, and the rest is unexplained. This sample gives roughly 75,000 clones in total; roughly 92% of them show up just once. Roughly 2% of the sample is held by the ten biggest clonotypes. The sequenced sample was peripheral blood, obtained in the third trimester of pregnancy. The receptors stem from a female donor in good health, enrolled as a control in a pregnancy study.

J is TRBJ2-7 and V is TRBV4-3; D is unclear. The CDR3 loop spans 13 amino acids. The V end lost 5 bases, the J end lost 2 bases, and 10 bases lay between the germline ends. The germline V gene has CDR1 LGHNA and CDR2 YSLEER. CDR3 loop: CASSDWLAYEQYF. In nucleotides, the CDR3 is TGCGCCAGCAGCGACTGGTTGGCCTACGAGCAGTACTTC.

This chain uses TRBV7-8 with TRBJ2-7, with no clear D. CDR1 SGHVS and CDR2 FQNEAQ come from the germline V gene. The length of the CDR3 is 11 residues. V lost 5 bases and J 1 base, leaving 3 bases between the germline ends. In DNA form, the CDR3 reads TGTGCCAGCAGCCCTTCCTACGAGCAGTACTTC. Translated, it gives CASSPSYEQYF.

V is TRBV6-1 and J is TRBJ2-6, with unresolved D. Germline assignment: CDR1 MNHNS and CDR2 SASEGT. This CDR3 has 14 residues. V lost 6 bases, J lost 0 bases, and 6 bases lay in between. The CDR3 region has the DNA TGTGCCAGCAGCGAGATCTCTGGGGCCAACGTCCTGACTTTC. This translates into CASSEISGANVLTF.

J is TRBJ1-6 and V is TRBV25-1; no definite D call. The germline V gene has CDR1 MGHDK and CDR2 SYGVNS. The CDR3 extends over 14 amino acids. Trimming removed 6 bases at V and 4 bases at J, with 10 bases between. CDR3 sequence: CASSLTSYNSPLHF. CDR3 in DNA: TGTGCCAGCAGCCTTACTTCTTATAATTCACCCCTCCACTTT. Together with reference TRBV25-1 and TRBJ1-6, the CDR3 gives the full variable domain: EADIYQTPRYLVIGTGKKITLECSQTMGHDKMYWYQQDPGMELHLIHYSYGVNSTEKGDLSSESTVSRIRTEHFPLTLESARPSHTSQYLCASSLTSYNSPLHFGNGTRLTVT.

V gene TRBV7-9 combines with J gene TRBJ1-1, with D hard to call. The CDR3 runs to 13 residues. V gave up 5 bases and J gave up 2 bases, with 9 bases separating them. Germline assignment: CDR1 SEHNR and CDR2 FQNEAQ (reference sequence). The CDR3 sequence is CASSPNFNTEAFF. CDR3 nucleotide sequence: TGTGCCAGCAGCCCTAATTTCAACACTGAAGCTTTCTTT.

V is TRBV7-8 and J is TRBJ1-4; D is possibly TRBD1 (5 bases). Trimming shortened V by 3 bases and J by 7 bases, and 15 bases separated the two germline ends. Germline CDR1 is SGHVS and CDR2 is FQNEAQ. The CDR3 is 15 residues long. The CDR3 DNA reads TGTGCCAGCAGCTTCTCGCAGGTACAGGCTGAAAAACTGTTTTTT. Translated: CASSFSQVQAEKLFF.

The gene calls are TRBV19 and TRBJ1-1, with D uncertain. CDR1 is LNHDA, CDR2 SQIVND, per germline (reference sequence). The CDR3 loop spans 16 amino acids. V was pared by 8 bases and J by 0 bases, with 19 bases between. The CDR3 region is CASDYGEEGMNTEAFF. The CDR3 DNA reads as TGTGCCAGTGACTATGGGGAGGAGGGCATGAACACTGAAGCTTTCTTT. Based on the CDR3 plus reference TRBV19 and TRBJ1-1, the full variable domain is DGGITQSPKYLFRKEGQNVTLSCEQNLNHDAMYWYRQDPGQGLRLIYYSQIVNDFQKGDIAEGYSVSREKKESFPLTVTSAQKNPTAFYLCASDYGEEGMNTEAFFGQGTRLTVV.

The rearrangement uses TRBV9 and TRBJ2-1; the match to TRBD2 covers 7 bases. The J segment lost 5 bases and the V segment lost 0 bases, leaving 5 bases of the junction unmatched. CDR1 SGDLS and CDR2 YYNGEE come from the germline V gene. CDR3 size: 15 residues. For the CDR3, the DNA is TGTGCCAGCAGCGTAGGGGGGGGTGCAAACAATGAGCAGTTCTTC. Translating it yields CASSVGGGANNEQFF.